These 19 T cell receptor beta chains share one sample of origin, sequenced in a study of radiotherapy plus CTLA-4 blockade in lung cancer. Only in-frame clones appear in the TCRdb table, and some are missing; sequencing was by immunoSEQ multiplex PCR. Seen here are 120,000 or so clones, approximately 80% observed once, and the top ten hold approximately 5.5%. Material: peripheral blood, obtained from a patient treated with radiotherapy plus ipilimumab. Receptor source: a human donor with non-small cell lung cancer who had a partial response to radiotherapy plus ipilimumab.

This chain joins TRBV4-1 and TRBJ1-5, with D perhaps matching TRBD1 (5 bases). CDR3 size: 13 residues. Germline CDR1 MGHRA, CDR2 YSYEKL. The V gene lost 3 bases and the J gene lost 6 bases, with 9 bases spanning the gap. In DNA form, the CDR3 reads TGCGCCAGCAGCCAGGGCAGGGTTCAGCCCCAGCATTTT. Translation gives CASSQGRVQPQHF.

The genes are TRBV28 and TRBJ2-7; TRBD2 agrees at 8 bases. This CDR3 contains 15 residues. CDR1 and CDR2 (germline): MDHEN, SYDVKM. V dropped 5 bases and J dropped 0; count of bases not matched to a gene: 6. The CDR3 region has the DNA TGTGCCAGCAGTCCTAGCGGGTCCAGCTCCTACGAGCAGTACGTC. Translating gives CASSPSGSSSYEQYV.

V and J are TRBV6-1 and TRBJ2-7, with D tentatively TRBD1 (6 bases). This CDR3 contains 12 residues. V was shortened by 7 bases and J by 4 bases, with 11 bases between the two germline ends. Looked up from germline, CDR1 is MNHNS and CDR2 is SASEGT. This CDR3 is CASTQGPYEQYF. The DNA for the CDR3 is TGTGCCAGCACACAGGGCCCGTACGAGCAGTACTTC.

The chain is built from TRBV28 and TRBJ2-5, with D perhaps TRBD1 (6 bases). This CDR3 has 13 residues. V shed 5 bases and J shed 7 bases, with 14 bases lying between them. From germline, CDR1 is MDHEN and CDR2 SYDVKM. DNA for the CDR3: TGTGCCAGCAGTACAGGGCCCGGGATGACCCAGTACTTC. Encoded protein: CASSTGPGMTQYF.

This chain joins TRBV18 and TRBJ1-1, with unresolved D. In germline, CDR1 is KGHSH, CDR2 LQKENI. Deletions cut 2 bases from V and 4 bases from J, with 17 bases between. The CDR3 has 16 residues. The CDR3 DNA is TGTGCCAGCTCACCATCGAATGACGGGGTTAGCACTGAAGCTTTCTTT. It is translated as CASSPSNDGVSTEAFF. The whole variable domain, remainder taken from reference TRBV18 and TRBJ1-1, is NAGVMQNPRHLVRRRGQEARLRCSPMKGHSHVYWYRQLPEEGLKFMVYLQKENIIDESGMPKERFSAEFPKEGPSILRIQQVVRGDSAAYFCASSPSNDGVSTEAFFGQGTRLTVV.

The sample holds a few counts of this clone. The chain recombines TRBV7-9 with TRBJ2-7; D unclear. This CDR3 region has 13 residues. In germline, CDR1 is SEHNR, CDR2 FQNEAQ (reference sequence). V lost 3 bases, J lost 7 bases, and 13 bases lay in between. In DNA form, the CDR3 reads TGTGCCAGCAGCTTGGGCGTAACGACAGAGCAGTACGTC. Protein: CASSLGVTTEQYV.

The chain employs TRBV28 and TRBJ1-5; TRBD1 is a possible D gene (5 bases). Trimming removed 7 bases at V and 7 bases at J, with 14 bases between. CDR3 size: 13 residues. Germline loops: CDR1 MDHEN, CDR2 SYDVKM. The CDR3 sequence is CASNAGNVQPQHF. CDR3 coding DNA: TGTGCCAGCAACGCAGGGAATGTGCAGCCCCAGCATTTT.

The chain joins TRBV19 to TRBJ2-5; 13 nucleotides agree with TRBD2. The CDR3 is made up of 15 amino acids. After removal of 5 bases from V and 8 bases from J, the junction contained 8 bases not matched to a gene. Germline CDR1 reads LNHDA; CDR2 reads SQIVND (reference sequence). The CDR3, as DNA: TGTGCCAGTAGTCAAGGGACTAGCGGGACAGGTACCCAGTACTTC. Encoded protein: CASSQGTSGTGTQYF.

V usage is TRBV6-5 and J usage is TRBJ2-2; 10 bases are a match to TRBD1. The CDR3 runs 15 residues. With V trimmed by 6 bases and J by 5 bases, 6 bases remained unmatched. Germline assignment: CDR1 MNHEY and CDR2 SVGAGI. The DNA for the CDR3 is TGTGCCAGCAGCACGGGACAGGGGTATACCGGGGAGCTGTTTTTT. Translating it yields CASSTGQGYTGELFF.

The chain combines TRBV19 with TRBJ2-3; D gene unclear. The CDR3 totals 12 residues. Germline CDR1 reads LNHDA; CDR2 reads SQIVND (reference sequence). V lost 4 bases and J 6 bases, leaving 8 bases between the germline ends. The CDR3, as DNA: TGTGCCAGTAGTAGCCACGGGGATACGCAGTATTTT. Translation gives CASSSHGDTQYF.

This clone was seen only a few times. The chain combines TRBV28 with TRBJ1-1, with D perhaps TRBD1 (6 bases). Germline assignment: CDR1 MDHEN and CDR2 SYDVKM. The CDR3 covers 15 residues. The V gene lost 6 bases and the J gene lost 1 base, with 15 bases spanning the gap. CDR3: CASSPAGGPNTEAFF. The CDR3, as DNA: TGTGCCAGCAGCCCAGCGGGGGGCCCGAACACTGAAGCTTTCTTT.

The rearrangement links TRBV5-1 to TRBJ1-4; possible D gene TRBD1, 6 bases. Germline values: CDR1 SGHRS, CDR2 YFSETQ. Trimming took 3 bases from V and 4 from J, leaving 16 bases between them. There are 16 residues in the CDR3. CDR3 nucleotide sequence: TGCGCCAGCAGCTGGGGGCTAGATACGGGTAATGAAAAACTGTTTTTT. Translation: CASSWGLDTGNEKLFF.

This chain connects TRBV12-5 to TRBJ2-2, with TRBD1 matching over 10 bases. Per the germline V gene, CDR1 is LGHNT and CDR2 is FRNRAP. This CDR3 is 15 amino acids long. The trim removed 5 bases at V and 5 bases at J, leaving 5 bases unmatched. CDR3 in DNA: TGTGCTAGTGGTCGACAGGGGGCTGGTACCGGGGAGCTGTTTTTT. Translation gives CASGRQGAGTGELFF.

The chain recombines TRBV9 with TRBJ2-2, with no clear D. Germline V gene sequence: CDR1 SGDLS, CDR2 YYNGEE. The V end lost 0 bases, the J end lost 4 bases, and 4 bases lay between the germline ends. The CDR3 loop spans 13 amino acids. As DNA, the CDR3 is TGTGCCAGCAGCGTAGGGCCCACCGGGGAGCTGTTTTTT. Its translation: CASSVGPTGELFF.

The CDR3 loop reads CASSLGGGAARNEQFF. Written as DNA, the CDR3 is TGCGCCAGCAGCTTGGGGGGCGGGGCGGCGCGCAATGAGCAGTTCTTC. This chain connects TRBV5-1 to TRBJ2-1, with D possibly TRBD2 on 6 matching bases. CDR3 size: 16 residues. V lost 0 bases and J 6 bases, leaving 16 bases between the germline ends. Germline assignment: CDR1 SGHRS and CDR2 YFSETQ.

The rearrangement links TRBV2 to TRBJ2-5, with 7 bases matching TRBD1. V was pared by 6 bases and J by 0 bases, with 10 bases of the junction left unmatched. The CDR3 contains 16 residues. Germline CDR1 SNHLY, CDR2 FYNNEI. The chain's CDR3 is CASSGSGTDHQETQYF. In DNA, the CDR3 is TGTGCCAGCAGCGGAAGTGGGACAGATCACCAAGAGACCCAGTACTTC.

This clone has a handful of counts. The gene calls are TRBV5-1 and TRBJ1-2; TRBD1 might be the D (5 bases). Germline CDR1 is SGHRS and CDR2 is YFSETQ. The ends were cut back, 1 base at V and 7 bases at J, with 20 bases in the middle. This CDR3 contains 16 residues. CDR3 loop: CASSLSTEAGPSGYTF. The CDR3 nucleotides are TGCGCCAGCAGCTTGTCGACGGAGGCGGGACCCTCTGGCTACACCTTC. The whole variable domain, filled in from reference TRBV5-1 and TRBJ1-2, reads KAGVTQTPRYLIKTRGQQVTLSCSPISGHRSVSWYQQTPGQGLQFLFEYFSETQRNKGNFPGRFSGRQFSNSRSEMNVSTLELGDSALYLCASSLSTEAGPSGYTFGSGTRLTVV.

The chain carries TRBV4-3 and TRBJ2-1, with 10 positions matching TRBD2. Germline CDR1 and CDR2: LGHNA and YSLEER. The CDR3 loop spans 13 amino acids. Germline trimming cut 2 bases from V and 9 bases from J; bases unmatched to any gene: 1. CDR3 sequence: CASSQQREGEQFF. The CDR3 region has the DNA TGCGCCAGCAGCCAACAGCGGGAGGGTGAGCAGTTCTTC.

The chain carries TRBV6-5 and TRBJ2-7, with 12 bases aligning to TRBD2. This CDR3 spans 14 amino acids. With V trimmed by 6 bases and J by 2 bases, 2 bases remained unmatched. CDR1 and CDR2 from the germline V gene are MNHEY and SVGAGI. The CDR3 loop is CASSGLAGTYEQYV. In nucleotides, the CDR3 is TGTGCCAGCAGCGGACTAGCGGGGACCTACGAGCAGTACGTC.